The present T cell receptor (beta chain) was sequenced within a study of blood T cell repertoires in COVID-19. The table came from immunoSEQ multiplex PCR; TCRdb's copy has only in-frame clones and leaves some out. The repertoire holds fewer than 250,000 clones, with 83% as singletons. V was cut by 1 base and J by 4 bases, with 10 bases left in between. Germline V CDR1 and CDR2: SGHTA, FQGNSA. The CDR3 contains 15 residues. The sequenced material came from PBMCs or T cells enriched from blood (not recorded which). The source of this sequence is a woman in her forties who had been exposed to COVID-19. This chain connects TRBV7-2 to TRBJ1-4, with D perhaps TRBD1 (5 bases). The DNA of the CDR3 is TGTGCCAGCAGCTTAGGGTCAGGGTTTAATGAAAAACTGTTTTTT. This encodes CASSLGSGFNEKLFF.